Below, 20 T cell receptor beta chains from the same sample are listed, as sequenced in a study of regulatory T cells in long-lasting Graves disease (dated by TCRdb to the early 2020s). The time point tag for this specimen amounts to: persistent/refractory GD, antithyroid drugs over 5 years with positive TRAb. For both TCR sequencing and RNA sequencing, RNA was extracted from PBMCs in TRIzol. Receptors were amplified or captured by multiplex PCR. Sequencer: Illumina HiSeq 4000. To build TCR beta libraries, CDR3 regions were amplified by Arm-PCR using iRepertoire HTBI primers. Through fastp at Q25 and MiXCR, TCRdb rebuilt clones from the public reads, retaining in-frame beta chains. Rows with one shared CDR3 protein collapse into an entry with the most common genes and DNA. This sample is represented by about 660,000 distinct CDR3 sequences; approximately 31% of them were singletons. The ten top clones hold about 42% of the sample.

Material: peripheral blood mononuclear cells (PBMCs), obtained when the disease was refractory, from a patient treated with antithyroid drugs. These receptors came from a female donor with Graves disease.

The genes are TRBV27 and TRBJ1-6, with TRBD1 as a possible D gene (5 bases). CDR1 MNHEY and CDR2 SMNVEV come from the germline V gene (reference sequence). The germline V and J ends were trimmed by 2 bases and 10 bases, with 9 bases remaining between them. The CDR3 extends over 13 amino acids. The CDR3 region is CASSLKGMSPLHF. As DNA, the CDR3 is TGTGCCAGCAGTTTAAAGGGGATGTCACCCCTCCACTTT.

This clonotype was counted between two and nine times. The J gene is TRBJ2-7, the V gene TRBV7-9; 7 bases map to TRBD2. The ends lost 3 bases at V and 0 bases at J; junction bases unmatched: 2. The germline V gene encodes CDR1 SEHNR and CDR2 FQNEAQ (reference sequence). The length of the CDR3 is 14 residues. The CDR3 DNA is TGTGCCAGCAGCTTGGGAGGGGACTCCTACGAGCAGTACTTC. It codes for CASSLGGDSYEQYF. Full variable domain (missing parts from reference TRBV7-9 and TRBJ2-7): DTGVSQNPRHKITKRGQNVTFRCDPISEHNRLYWYRQTLGQGPEFLTYFQNEAQLEKSRLLSDRFSAERPKGSFSTLEIQRTEQGDSAMYLCASSLGGDSYEQYFGPGTRLTVT.

CDR3 protein: CASSLRSTGATAYEQYF. CDR3 nucleotides: TGTGCCAGCAGCTTAAGGAGTACAGGGGCTACCGCCTACGAGCAGTACTTC. The chain couples TRBV11-2 to TRBJ2-7; TRBD1 aligns across 7 bases. Germline V gene data show CDR1 as SGHAT and CDR2 as FQNNGV. The CDR3 runs to 17 residues. After removal of 2 bases from V and 2 bases from J, the junction contained 12 bases not matched to a gene.

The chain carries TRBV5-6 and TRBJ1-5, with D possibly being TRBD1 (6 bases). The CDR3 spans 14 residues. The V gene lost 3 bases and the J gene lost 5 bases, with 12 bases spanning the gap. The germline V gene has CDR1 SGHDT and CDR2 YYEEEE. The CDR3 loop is CASSWGGRYQPQHF. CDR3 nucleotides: TGTGCCAGCAGCTGGGGGGGGCGTTATCAGCCCCAGCATTTT.

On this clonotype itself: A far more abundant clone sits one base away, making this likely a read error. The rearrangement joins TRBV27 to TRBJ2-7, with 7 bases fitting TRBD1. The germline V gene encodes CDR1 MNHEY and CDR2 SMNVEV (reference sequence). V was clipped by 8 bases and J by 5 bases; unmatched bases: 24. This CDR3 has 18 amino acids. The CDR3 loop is CASCSALRQGTLRNEQYF. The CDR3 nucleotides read TGTGCCAGCTGTTCCGCCCTCCGACAGGGCACCCTCCGCAACGAGCAGTACTTC.

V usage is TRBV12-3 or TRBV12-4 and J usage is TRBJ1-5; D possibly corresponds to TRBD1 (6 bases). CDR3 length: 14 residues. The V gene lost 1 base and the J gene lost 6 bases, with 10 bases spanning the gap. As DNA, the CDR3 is TGTGCCAGCAGTTTAGGGGGGGGCATTCAGCCCCAGCATTTT. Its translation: CASSLGGGIQPQHF.

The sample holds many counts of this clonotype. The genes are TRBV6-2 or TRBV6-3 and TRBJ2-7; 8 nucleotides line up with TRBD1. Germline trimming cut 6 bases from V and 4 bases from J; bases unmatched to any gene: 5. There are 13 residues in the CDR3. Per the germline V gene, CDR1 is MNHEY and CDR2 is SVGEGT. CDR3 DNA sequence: TGTGCCAGCAGGAGACAGGGGAGATACGAGCAGTACTTC. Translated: CASRRQGRYEQYF.

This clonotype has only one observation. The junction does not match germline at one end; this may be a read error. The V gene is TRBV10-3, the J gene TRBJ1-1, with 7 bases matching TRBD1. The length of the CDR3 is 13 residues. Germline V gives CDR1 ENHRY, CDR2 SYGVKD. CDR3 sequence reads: CSISDLGDSEAFF. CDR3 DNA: TGTTCCATCAGCGACCTGGGGGACAGTGAAGCTTTCTTT.

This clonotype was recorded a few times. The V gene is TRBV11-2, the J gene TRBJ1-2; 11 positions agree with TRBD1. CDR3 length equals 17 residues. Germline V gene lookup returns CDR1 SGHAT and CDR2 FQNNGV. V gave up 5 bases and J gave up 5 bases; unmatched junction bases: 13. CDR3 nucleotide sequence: TGTGCCAGCAGCCCGTTTGTCGGACAGGGGGCTTTTTATGGCTACACCTTC. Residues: CASSPFVGQGAFYGYTF.

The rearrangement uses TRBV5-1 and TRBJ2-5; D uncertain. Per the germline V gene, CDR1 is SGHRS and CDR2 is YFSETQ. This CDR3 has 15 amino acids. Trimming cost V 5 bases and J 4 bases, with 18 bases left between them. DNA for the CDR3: TGCGCCAGCAGAGGAACGGGTCGACCTGGAGAGACCCAGTACTTC. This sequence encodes CASRGTGRPGETQYF. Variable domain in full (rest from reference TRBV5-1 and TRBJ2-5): KAGVTQTPRYLIKTRGQQVTLSCSPISGHRSVSWYQQTPGQGLQFLFEYFSETQRNKGNFPGRFSGRQFSNSRSEMNVSTLELGDSALYLCASRGTGRPGETQYFGPGTRLLVL.

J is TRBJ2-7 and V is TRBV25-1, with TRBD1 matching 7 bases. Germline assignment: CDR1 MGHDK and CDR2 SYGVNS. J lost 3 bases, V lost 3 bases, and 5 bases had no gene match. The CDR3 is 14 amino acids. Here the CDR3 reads CASSETGRIYEQYF. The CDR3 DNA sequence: TGTGCCAGCAGTGAGACAGGGCGGATCTACGAGCAGTACTTC.

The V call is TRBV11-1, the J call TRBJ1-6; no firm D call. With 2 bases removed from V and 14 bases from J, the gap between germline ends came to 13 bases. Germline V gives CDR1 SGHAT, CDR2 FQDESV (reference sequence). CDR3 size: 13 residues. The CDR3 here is CASSLLGRESLHF. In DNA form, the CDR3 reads TGTGCCAGCAGCTTATTAGGACGGGAGTCCCTCCACTTT.

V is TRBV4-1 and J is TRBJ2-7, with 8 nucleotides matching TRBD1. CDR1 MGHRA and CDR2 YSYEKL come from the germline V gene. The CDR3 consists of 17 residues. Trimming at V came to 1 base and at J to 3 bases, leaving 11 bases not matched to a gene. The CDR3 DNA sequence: TGCGCCAGCAGCCAAGCCCTCCCGGGACAGGCATTCTACGAGCAGTACTTC. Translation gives CASSQALPGQAFYEQYF.

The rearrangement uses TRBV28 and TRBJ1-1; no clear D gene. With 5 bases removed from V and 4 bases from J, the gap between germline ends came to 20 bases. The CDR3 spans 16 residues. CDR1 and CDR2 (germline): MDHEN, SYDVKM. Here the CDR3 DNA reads TGTGCCAGCAGTAACCTTCTACGGGAACTGAGCACTGAAGCTTTCTTT. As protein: CASSNLLRELSTEAFF.

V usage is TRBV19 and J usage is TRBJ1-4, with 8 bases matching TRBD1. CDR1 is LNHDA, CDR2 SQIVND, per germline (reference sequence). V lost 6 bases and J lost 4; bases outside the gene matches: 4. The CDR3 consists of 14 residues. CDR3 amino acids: CASRLDRDNEKLFF. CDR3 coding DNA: TGTGCCAGTAGATTGGACAGGGATAATGAAAAACTGTTTTTT. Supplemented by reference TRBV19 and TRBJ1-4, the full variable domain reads DGGITQSPKYLFRKEGQNVTLSCEQNLNHDAMYWYRQDPGQGLRLIYYSQIVNDFQKGDIAEGYSVSREKKESFPLTVTSAQKNPTAFYLCASRLDRDNEKLFFGSGTQLSVL.

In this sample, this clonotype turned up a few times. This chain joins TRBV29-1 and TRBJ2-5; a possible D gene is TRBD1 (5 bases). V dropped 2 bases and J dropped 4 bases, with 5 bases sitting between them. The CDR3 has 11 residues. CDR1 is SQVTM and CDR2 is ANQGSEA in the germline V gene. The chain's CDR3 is CSVEQGETQYF. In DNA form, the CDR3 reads TGCAGCGTTGAACAGGGAGAGACCCAGTACTTC.

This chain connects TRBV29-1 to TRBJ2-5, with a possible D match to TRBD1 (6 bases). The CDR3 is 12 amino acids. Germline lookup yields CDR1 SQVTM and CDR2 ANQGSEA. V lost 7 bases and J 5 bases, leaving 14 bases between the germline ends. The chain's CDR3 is CSDTGFGETQYF. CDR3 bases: TGCAGCGATACAGGGTTCGGCGAGACCCAGTACTTC.

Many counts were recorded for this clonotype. CDR3 DNA sequence: TGTGCCAGCAGTTTATGGGCCGGGACAGGGGATGATGAAAAACTGTTTTTT. It codes for CASSLWAGTGDDEKLFF. This chain uses TRBV28 with TRBJ1-4; 10 bases line up with TRBD1. The germline gives CDR1 MDHEN, CDR2 SYDVKM. V was pared by 0 bases and J by 6 bases, with 7 bases of the junction left unmatched. The CDR3 spans 17 residues. Using reference TRBV28 and TRBJ1-4 for the parts outside the CDR3, the full variable domain is DVKVTQSSRYLVKRTGEKVFLECVQDMDHENMFWYRQDPGLGLRLIYFSYDVKMKEKGDIPEGYSVSREKKERFSLILESASTNQTSMYLCASSLWAGTGDDEKLFFGSGTQLSVL.

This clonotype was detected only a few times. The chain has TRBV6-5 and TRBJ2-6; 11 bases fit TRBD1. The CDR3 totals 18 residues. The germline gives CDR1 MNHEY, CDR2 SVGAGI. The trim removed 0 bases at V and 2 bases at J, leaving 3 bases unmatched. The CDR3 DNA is TGTGCCAGCAGTTACTCTGGGACAGGGGGAGCTGGGGCCAACGTCCTGACTTTC. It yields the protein CASSYSGTGGAGANVLTF.

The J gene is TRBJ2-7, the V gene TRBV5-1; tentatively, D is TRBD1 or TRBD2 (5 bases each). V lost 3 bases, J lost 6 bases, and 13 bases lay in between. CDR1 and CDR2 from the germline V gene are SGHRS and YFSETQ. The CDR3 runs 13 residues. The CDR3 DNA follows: TGCGCCAGCAGCTGGGACGGGTGGGTCGAGCAGTACTTC. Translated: CASSWDGWVEQYF.